This is a list of T cell receptor beta chains from one sample in a study of blood T cell repertoires in COVID-19. Clones were sequenced by immunoSEQ multiplex PCR, and TCRdb holds only the in-frame ones, with some missing. The data hold more than 65,000 clones, with 82% observed a single time. The sequencing sample was made of peripheral blood. These receptors all stem from a woman of 80 years or more with acute or convalescent COVID-19. The CDR3 runs from the conserved cysteine through the conserved F or W. The order of the fields is J gene, V gene, D gene, clone size, CDR3 protein, CDR3 DNA. A D gene is named only where the DNA matches it firmly. Only some rows state a clone size, as once, few, many or a class for expanded clones.

TRBJ2-1 | TRBV6-6 | TRBD2 | - | CASSYEGTSGRGQFF | TGTGCCAGCAGTTATGAAGGGACTAGCGGGAGGGGGCAGTTCTTC
TRBJ2-5 | TRBV25-1 | - | - | CASSEWGGETQYF | TGTGCCAGCAGTGAATGGGGAGGAGAGACCCAGTACTTC
TRBJ1-5 | TRBV19 | - | - | CASSIYINQPQHF | TGTGCCAGTAGTATATACATCAATCAGCCCCAGCATTTT
TRBJ2-7 | TRBV6-1 | - | - | CASSEAREQYF | TGTGCCAGCAGTGAAGCGAGGGAGCAGTACTTC
TRBJ2-1 | TRBV30 | TRBD2 | - | CAWSVPGRGSYNEQFF | TGTGCCTGGAGTGTACCAGGGAGGGGCTCCTACAATGAGCAGTTCTTC
TRBJ1-2 | TRBV7-9 | TRBD1 | - | CASRAGTGIYGYTF | TGTGCCAGCAGAGCCGGGACAGGAATCTATGGCTACACCTTC
TRBJ2-7 | TRBV2 | - | - | CASAPGERDEQYF | TGTGCCAGCGCCCCCGGGGAGCGAGACGAGCAGTACTTC
TRBJ1-2 | TRBV25-1 | - | - | CASSDRQARYGYTF | TGTGCCAGCAGTGATCGACAGGCCCGCTATGGCTACACCTTC
TRBJ2-5 | TRBV28 | TRBD1 | - | CASSLWTGVETQYF | TGTGCCAGCAGTTTATGGACAGGGGTGGAGACCCAGTACTTC
TRBJ1-3 | TRBV30 | - | - | CACPSGNTIYF | TGTGCCTGCCCGTCTGGAAACACCATATATTTT
TRBJ1-4 | TRBV10-3 | - | - | CAISAGVPFATNEKLFF | TGTGCCATCAGTGCCGGGGTCCCCTTCGCAACTAATGAAAAACTGTTTTTT
TRBJ2-3 | TRBV2 | - | - | CASSSGEDTQYF | TGTGCCAGCAGTTCCGGGGAGGATACGCAGTATTTT
TRBJ2-7 | TRBV19 | - | once | CASSIRDFSYEQYF | TGTGCCAGTAGTATCCGGGACTTCTCCTACGAGCAGTACTTC
TRBJ2-1 | TRBV29-1 | - | - | CSVGPAEMEQFF | TGCAGCGTTGGGCCAGCGGAAATGGAGCAGTTCTTC
TRBJ1-2 | TRBV6-5 | TRBD1 | - | CASSRWTGPIGYTF | TGTGCCAGCAGCCGATGGACAGGGCCCATTGGCTACACCTTC
TRBJ2-7 | TRBV2 | - | - | CASSGVYEQYF | TGTGCCAGCAGCGGGGTTTACGAGCAGTACTTC
TRBJ1-1 | TRBV15 | - | - | CATSEHRDMNTEAFF | TGTGCCACCAGCGAACACAGAGACATGAACACTGAAGCTTTCTTT
TRBJ2-7 | TRBV9 | TRBD2 | - | CASSVGRPTRDPGLAGWLRQYF | TGTGCCAGCAGCGTAGGTCGTCCCACCAGGGATCCGGGACTAGCGGGTTGGTTGCGGCAGTACTTC
TRBJ2-1 | TRBV3-1/TRBV3-2 | TRBD2 | - | CASAETSGSPHEQFF | TGTGCCAGCGCTGAGACTAGCGGGAGCCCGCATGAGCAGTTCTTC
TRBJ2-7 | TRBV5-1 | - | few | CASSLEDRESNEQYF | TGCGCCAGCAGCTTGGAGGACCGGGAATCTAACGAGCAGTACTTC
TRBJ1-4 | TRBV7-9 | TRBD1 | - | CASSSNLWTGLTEKLFF | TGTGCCAGCAGCTCGAACCTCTGGACAGGGTTAACTGAAAAACTGTTTTTT
TRBJ2-7 | TRBV29-1 | - | - | CSVGSTATYEQYF | TGCAGCGTTGGATCGACAGCCACCTACGAGCAGTACTTC
TRBJ2-7 | TRBV11-3 | TRBD1 | - | CASSLGGQASYEQYF | TGTGCCAGCAGCTTAGGGGGACAGGCCTCCTACGAGCAGTACTTC
TRBJ2-3 | TRBV12-3/TRBV12-4 | - | few | CASSFNREHTQYF | TGTGCCAGCAGTTTTAACAGGGAGCATACGCAGTATTTT